This T cell receptor beta chain was sequenced during a study of blood T cell repertoires in COVID-19. Study at large: COVID-19 samples collected from the United States, Italy and Spain covered acute and convalescent phases. PBMCs, B-cell-depleted T cells, or T cells provided the cDNA or gDNA that made up the material.

As processed by the authors: It was from reference gene primer amplification that nucleated cell counts were estimated. Some clones are missing from TCRdb's copy, which holds only in-frame ones; the method was immunoSEQ multiplex PCR. Clonal size and the V and J genes are those of that table, whereas D and trimming came from the DNA. The repertoire includes roughly 200,000 clones, about 86% of them detected once, and 4% to 5.5% sits in the top ten. CDR1 is LGHNA, CDR2 YNFKEQ, per germline. The CDR3 contains 16 residues. Unmatched junction bases numbered 9, after V lost 4 bases and J lost 4 bases. The chain combines TRBV4-2 with TRBJ2-3; 9 positions agree with TRBD2. This TCR came from a man aged 50 or older with active or convalescent COVID-19. Sequencing was performed on peripheral blood. The CDR3 nucleotides are TGTGCCAGCAGCCCTTTAGCGGGGGCCCCCCCAGATACGCAGTATTTT. Protein product: CASSPLAGAPPDTQYF.